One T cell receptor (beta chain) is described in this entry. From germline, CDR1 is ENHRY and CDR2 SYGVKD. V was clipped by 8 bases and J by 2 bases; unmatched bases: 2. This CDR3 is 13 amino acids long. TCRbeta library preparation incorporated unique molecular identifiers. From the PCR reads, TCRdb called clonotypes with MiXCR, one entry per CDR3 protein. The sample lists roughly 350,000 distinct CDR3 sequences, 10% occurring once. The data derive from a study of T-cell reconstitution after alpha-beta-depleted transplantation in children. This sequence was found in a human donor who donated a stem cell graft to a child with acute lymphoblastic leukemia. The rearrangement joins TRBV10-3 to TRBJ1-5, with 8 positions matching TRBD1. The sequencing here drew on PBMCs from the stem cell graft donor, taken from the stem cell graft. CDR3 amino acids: CAIQQGGNQPQHF. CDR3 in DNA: TGTGCCATCCAACAGGGGGGCAATCAGCCCCAGCATTTT.